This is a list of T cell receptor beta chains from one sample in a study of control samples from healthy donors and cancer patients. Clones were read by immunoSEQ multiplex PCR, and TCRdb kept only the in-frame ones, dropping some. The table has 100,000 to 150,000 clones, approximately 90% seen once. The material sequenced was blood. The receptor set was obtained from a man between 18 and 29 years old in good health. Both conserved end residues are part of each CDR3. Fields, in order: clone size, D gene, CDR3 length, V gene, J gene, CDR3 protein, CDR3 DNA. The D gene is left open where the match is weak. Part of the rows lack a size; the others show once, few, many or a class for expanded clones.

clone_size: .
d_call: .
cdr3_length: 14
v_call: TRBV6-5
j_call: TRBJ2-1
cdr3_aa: CASSRTGLPGEQFF
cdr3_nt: TGTGCCAGCAGTCGAACAGGGTTGCCAGGCGAGCAGTTCTTC

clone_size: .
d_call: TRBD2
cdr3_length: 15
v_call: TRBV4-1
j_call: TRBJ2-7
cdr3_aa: CASSQASGLSYEQYF
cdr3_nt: TGCGCCAGCAGCCAGGCTAGCGGTCTCTCCTACGAGCAGTACTTC

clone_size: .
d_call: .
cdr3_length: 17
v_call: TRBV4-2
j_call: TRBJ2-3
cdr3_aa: CASSQDPNGGSTDTQYF
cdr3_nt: TGTGCCAGCAGCCAAGATCCTAACGGGGGCTCCACAGATACGCAGTATTTT

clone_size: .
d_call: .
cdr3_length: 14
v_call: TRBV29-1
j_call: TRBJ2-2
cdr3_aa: CSYRDTVSSGELFF
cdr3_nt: TGCAGCTACCGGGACACGGTTAGTTCCGGGGAGCTGTTTTTT

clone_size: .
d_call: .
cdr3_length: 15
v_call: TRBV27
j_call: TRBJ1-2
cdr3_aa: CASSHREGKGYGYTF
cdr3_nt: TGTGCCAGCAGTCACCGGGAGGGGAAGGGCTATGGCTACACCTTC

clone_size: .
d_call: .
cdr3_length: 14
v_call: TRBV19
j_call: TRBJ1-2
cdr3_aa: CASSDRDGAYGYTF
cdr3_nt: TGTGCCAGTAGCGACCGGGACGGAGCCTATGGCTACACCTTC

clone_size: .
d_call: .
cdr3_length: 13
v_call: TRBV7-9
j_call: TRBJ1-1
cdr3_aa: CASSLKGITEAFF
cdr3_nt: TGTGCCAGCAGCTTAAAGGGGATTACTGAAGCTTTCTTT

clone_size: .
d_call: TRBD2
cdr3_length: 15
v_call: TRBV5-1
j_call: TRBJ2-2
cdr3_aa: CASSSGTSGTGELFF
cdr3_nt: TGCGCCAGCAGCTCCGGGACTAGCGGGACCGGGGAGCTGTTTTTT

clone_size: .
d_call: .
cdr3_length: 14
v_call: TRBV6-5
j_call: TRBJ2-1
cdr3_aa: CASSYRDYYNEQFF
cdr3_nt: TGTGCCAGCAGCTACAGGGATTACTACAATGAGCAGTTCTTC

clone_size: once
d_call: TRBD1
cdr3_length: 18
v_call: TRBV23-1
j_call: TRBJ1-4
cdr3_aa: CASSQSIQGALANEKLFF
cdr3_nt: TGCGCCAGCAGTCAATCGATACAGGGGGCATTAGCTAATGAAAAACTGTTTTTT

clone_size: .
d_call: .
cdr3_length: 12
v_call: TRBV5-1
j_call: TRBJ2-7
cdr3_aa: CASSSSSYEQYF
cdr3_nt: TGCGCCAGCAGCTCTAGCAGCTACGAGCAGTACTTC

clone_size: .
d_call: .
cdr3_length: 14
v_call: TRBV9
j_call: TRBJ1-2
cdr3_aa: CASSVLSKPEGYTF
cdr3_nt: TGTGCCAGCAGCGTGCTATCTAAGCCAGAAGGCTACACCTTC

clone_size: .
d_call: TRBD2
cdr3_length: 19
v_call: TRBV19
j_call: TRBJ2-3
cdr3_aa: CASSRGTSGGQGSRDTQYF
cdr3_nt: TGTGCCAGTAGTAGGGGGACTAGCGGGGGACAAGGTTCCAGAGATACGCAGTATTTT

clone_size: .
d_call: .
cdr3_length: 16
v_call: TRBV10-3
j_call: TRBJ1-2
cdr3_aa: CAISITNRDGNYGYTF
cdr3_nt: TGTGCCATCAGTATTACAAACCGGGACGGTAACTATGGCTACACCTTC

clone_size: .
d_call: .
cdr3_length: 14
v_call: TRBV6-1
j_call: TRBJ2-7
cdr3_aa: CASSEGVACCEQYF
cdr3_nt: TGTGCCAGCAGTGAAGGGGTAGCCTGTTGCGAGCAGTACTTC

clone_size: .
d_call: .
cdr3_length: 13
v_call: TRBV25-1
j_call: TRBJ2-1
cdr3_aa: CASSEYGGSEQFF
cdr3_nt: TGTGCCAGCAGTGAATATGGGGGGTCTGAGCAGTTCTTC

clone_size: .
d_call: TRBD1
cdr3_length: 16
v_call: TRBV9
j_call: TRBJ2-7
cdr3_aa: CASSVDLRQGRSEQYF
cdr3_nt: TGTGCCAGCAGCGTAGATTTGAGACAGGGGAGGTCCGAGCAGTACTTC

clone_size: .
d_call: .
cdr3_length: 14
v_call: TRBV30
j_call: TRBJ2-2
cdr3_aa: CAWTPPANTGELFF
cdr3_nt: TGTGCCTGGACCCCCCCAGCGAACACCGGGGAGCTGTTTTTT

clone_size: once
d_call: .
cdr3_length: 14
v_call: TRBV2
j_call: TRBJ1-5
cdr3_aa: CASRGNGGGQPQHF
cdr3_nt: TGTGCCAGCAGGGGGAACGGGGGCGGACAGCCCCAGCATTTT

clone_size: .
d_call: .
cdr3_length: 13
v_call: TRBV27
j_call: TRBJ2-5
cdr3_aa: CASSFQGRETQYF
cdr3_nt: TGTGCCAGCAGTTTTCAGGGCAGGGAGACCCAGTACTTC

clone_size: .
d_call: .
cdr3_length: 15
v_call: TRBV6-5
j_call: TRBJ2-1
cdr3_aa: CASSYEGGRYNEQFF
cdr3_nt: TGTGCCAGCAGTTACGAGGGGGGGCGGTACAATGAGCAGTTCTTC

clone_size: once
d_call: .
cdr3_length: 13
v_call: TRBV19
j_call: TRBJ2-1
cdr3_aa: CASSIGSYNEQFF
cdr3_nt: TGTGCCAGTAGTATAGGTTCCTACAATGAGCAGTTCTTC